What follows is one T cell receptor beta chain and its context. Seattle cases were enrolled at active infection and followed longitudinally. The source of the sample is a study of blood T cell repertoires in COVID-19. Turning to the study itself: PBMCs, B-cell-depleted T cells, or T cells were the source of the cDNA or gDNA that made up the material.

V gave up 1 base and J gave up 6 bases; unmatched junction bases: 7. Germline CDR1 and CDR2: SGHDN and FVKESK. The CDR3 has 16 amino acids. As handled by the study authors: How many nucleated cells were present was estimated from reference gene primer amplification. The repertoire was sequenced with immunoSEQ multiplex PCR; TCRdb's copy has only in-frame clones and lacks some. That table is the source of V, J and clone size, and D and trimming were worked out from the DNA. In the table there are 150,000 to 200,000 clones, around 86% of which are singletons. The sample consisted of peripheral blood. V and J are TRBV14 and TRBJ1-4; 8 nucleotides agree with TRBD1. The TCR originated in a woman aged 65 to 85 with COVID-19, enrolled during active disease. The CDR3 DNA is TGTGCCAGCAGCCAAGGTAAACAGGGGGGCGATGAAAAACTGTTTTTT. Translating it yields CASSQGKQGGDEKLFF.